What follows describes a single T cell receptor beta chain. Its target antigen remains unknown. These data originate in a study of monozygotic twins with inflammatory bowel disease (dated by TCRdb to about 2019). About the study as a whole: A total of roughly 28 monozygotic twin pairs were included in the full study, comprising nine German pairs (four IBD-concordant, five IBD-discordant) and 19 IBD-discordant Danish pairs. Each individual had, on average, about 151 000 unique TCRalpha sequences and 181 000 unique TCRbeta sequences available for analysis. The search for disease-associated traits relied mainly on comparing IBD patients with their genetically identical healthy co-twins within discordant pairs. Overall study outcomes, separate from this receptor: Background noise and inter-individual variability may have been introduced into the repertoires by the differing immunosuppressive treatments among patients. The analysis was unable to tell different T cell subtypes apart. Fewer clonotypes were shared with other individuals by IBD patients than by healthy twins, most markedly in patients showing signs of disease activity. Repertoire similarity did not differ between concordant and discordant twins, which could be due to limited statistical power. No single strong signal or clonotype linked to IBD turned up in the results, so the idea that one exists was not supported. Measured by the inverse Simpson index, TCRbeta repertoire diversity was lower in IBD patients than in their healthy co-twins.

From each donor, a roughly 2.6 ml peripheral blood sample was collected into PAXgene tubes and stored at -80 degrees C. Without T cell sorting, total RNA was isolated from whole blood using the PAXgene blood miRNA kit on an automated QIAcube. Peripheral blood from monozygotic twin pairs concordant or discordant for inflammatory bowel disease was subjected to deep TCRalpha and TCRbeta repertoire profiling with unique molecular barcoding. Smoking habits were recorded for all twin pairs, and each individual was classified as a current, former or never smoker. The method was 5' RACE. For each TCR library, approximately 3.5 ug of total RNA was used. For each sample, cDNA was synthesized in eight separate reactions using SMARTScribe reverse transcriptase. Unique molecular identifiers containing a 6-nucleotide sample barcode were introduced through template switching during cDNA synthesis. Two nested PCRs of roughly 15 and 9 cycles amplified the TCRalpha and TCRbeta cDNA, and bead purification followed each PCR. Before amplification, the cDNA was treated with uracil DNA-glycosylase and purified using the QIAquick PCR purification kit. The second PCR added Illumina TruSeq-compatible adapters along with sample-specific barcodes. Library quality and concentration were assessed using TapeStation and Qubit, and 4.5 to 6.5 ng of each library was pooled. The pooled libraries were sequenced with 2 x 100 bp reads and custom sequencing primers on an Illumina HiSeq2500 single-index Rapid Run. In the source study's methods: PCR and sequencing errors were corrected by UMI-based consensus assembly using MiGEC version 1.2.6. MiXCR version 2.1.1 was used for V(D)J alignment, clonotype assembly and CDR3 extraction. Gene usage, clonotype sharing and MAIT/NKT TCR abundance were normalised by analysing the top 1000, 10 000 and 20 000 clonotypes per sample. After downsampling to 27 000 UMIs, diversity was calculated as the inverse Simpson index using the vegan R package. Paired Mann-Whitney U tests were applied to discordant twin pairs, and Benjamini-Hochberg correction was used for multiple testing. One entry per CDR3 protein sequence results from the TCRdb reprocessing of the reads, with DNA left out. Here the V and J calls rest on TCRdb's processing, not on the authors' analysis. The record for this sample contains a few hundred thousand distinct CDR3 sequences. The top ten hold roughly 2.6% of the sample.

From the cysteine up to the phenylalanine, the CDR3 has a length of 14 residues. A DNA sequence was not provided. CDR1 and CDR2 are drawn from the germline V gene: SGDLS, YYNGEE. The sequence joins TRBV9 to TRBJ2-7; TCRdb designates TRBD2, a call that cannot be tested without DNA. The sequencing input was blood. The sequence was collected from a human donor with ulcerative colitis or Crohn's disease, or a healthy co-twin of an affected twin (not recorded which). Here the CDR3 is given as CASSVDQGLYEQYF.